This T cell receptor (beta chain) was recorded in a study of human T cells and chemical hapten exposure. TCRdb reprocessed the RACE reads via MiXCR and lists one record per CDR3 protein. Of 250,000 or so distinct CDR3 sequences listed, 8.6% are singletons. Described time point: pre-sensitization, week 0. Treatment described: therapeutic diphenylcyclopropenone sensitization with weekly scalp DPC. This clonotype occurred many times. The CDR3 extends over 13 amino acids. The germline V gene has CDR1 KGHDR and CDR2 SFDVKD. The ends were cut back, 4 bases at V and 5 bases at J, with 8 bases in the middle. This material consisted of whole blood, taken in connection with sensitization to the hapten diphenylcyclopropenone (DPC). The genes are TRBV24-1 and TRBJ2-4, with no clear D. This receptor was obtained from a woman between 40 and 50 years old with alopecia areata. Some clones in this sample may be carry-over from other donors' samples. In nucleotides, the CDR3 is TGTGCCACCAGTGAGACGAGCGAAAACATTCAGTACTTC. It yields the protein CATSETSENIQYF.